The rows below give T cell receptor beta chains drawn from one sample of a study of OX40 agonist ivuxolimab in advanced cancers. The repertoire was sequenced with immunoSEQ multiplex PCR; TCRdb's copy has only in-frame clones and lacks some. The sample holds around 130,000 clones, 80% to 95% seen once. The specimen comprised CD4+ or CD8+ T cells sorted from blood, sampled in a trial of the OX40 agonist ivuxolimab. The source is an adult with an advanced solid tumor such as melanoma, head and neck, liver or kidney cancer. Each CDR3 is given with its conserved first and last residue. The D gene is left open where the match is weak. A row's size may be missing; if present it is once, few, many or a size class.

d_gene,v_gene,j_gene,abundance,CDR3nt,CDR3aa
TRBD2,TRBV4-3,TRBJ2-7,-,TGCGCCAGCAGCCAACGACTAGCGTACGAGCAGTACTTC,CASSQRLAYEQYF
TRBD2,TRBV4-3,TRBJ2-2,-,TGCGCCAGCAGCCAAGATTTGGGTTACGGGAGGGCCCTCACCGGGGAGCTGTTTTTT,CASSQDLGYGRALTGELFF
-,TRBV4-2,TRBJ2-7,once,TGTGCCAGCAGCCAAGATCCCCAGGGGCGCTACGAGCAGTACTTC,CASSQDPQGRYEQYF
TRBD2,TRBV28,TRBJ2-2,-,TGTGCCAGCAGTCCCCCTAGCGGGAGGCCCCGCACCGGGGAGCTGTTTTTT,CASSPPSGRPRTGELFF
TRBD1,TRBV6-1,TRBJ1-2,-,TGTGCCAGCGGAACGACAGGGCTCTATGGCTACACCTTC,CASGTTGLYGYTF
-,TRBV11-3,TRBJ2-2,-,TGTGCCAGCAGCTATAAGGGCGGGGAGCTGTTTTTT,CASSYKGGELFF
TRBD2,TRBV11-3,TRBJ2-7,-,TGTGCCAGCAGCTCCTTAGCGGGGAGTTCCTACGAGCAGTACTTC,CASSSLAGSSYEQYF
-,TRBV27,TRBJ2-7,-,TGTGCCAGCAGTTTGTACGGGAGCAACGAGCAGTACTTC,CASSLYGSNEQYF
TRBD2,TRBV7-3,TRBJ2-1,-,TGTGCCAGCAGCCCACGCCCGGGACTAGTTCTCTCTGGGGAGCAGTTCTTC,CASSPRPGLVLSGEQFF
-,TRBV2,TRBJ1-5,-,TGTGCCAGCAGTGAAGGTCCTCAGCCCCAGCATTTT,CASSEGPQPQHF